The clone carrying this T cell receptor beta chain was picked up many times. These data belong to a study of regulatory T cells in long-lasting Graves disease. Germline CDR1 reads MNHEY; CDR2 reads SVGEGT. V was clipped by 6 bases and J by 8 bases, with 18 bases between them. This CDR3 region has 14 residues. Arm-PCR with iRepertoire HTBI primers amplified the CDR3 regions for these TCR beta libraries. Using its own MiXCR run on the multiplex PCR reads, TCRdb lists one record per CDR3 protein. The repertoire holds 240,000 or so distinct CDR3 sequences, 20% to 25% seen once, with about 15% in the top ten. Time point: newly diagnosed GD, antithyroid drugs for less than 3 months. The TCR library was made from RNA that had been extracted from PBMCs in TRIzol.

J is TRBJ2-3 and V is TRBV6-2 or TRBV6-3, with D possibly matching TRBD2 (6 bases). The sequence came from a female donor with Graves disease. The sample was peripheral blood mononuclear cells (PBMCs), taken at new diagnosis, from a patient treated with antithyroid drugs. In nucleotides, the CDR3 is TGTGCCAGCAGCCCTGGAGGGGATAGGGGTACGCAGTATTTT. This gives the protein CASSPGGDRGTQYF.